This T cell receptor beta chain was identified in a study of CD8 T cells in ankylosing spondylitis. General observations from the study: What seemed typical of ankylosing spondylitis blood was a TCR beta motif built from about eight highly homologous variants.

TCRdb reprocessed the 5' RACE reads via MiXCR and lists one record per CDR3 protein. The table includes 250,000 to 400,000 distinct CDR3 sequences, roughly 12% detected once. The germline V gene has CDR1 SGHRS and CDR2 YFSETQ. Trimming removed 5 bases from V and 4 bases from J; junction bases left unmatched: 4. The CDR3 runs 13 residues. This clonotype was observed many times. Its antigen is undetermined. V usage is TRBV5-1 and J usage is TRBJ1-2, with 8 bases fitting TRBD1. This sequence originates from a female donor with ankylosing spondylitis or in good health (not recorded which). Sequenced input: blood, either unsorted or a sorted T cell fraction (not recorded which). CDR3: CASRPDRAYGYTF. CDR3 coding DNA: TGCGCCAGCAGACCGGACAGGGCCTATGGCTACACCTTC.